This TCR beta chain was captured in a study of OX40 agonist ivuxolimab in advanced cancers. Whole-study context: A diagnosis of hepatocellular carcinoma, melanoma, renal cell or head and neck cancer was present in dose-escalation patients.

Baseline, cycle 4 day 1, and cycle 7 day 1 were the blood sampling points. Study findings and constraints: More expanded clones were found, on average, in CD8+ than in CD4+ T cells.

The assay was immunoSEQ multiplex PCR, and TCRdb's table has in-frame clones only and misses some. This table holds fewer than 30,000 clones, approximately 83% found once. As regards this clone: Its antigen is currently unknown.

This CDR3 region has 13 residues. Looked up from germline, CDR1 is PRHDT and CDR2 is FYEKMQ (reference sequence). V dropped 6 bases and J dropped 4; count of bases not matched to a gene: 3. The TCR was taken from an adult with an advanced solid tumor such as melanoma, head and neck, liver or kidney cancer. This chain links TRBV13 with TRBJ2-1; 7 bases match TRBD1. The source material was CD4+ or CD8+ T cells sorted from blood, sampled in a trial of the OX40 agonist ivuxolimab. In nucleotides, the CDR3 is TGTGCCAGCAGTCCGACAGGGTACAATGAGCAGTTCTTC. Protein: CASSPTGYNEQFF.